A selection of T cell receptor beta chains follows, all from one sample in a study of low-dose radiotherapy and immunotherapy resistance in tumors. TCRdb re-analysed the reads in MiXCR, keeping a single row per CDR3 protein. The sample yields tens of thousands of distinct CDR3 sequences, around 17% seen once. The source material was PBMCs, sampled after low-dose radiotherapy plus immunotherapy. The receptors here all came from a male donor with prostate cancer. The CDR3 runs from the conserved cysteine through the conserved F or W. D genes are given only for firm matches. Size is stated for part of the rows, as once, few or many counts, or as a class when the clone is expanded.

clone_size	d_call	v_call	j_call	cdr3_nt	cdr3_aa
many	-	TRBV7-3	TRBJ2-2	TGTGCCAGCAGCTTAAAGGCGGGAACCGGGGAGCTGTTTTTT	CASSLKAGTGELFF
-	-	TRBV11-2	TRBJ2-6	TGTGCCAGCAGCTCCCCTCGGAGCGCCTCTGGGGCCAACGTCCTGACTTTC	CASSSPRSASGANVLTF
many	-	TRBV9	TRBJ2-3	TGTGCCAGCAGCGTCGGGGGAGAAAAGGGGGATACGCAGTATTTT	CASSVGGEKGDTQYF
many	TRBD2	TRBV3-1	TRBJ2-7	TGTGCCAGCAGCCAAGCTCGGGGGACTAGCCTCTACGAGCAGTACTTC	CASSQARGTSLYEQYF
-	TRBD2	TRBV5-8	TRBJ2-7	TGTGCCAGCGTAAGGCTAGCGGGAGAAAAGCAGTACTTC	CASVRLAGEKQYF
many	-	TRBV4-3	TRBJ2-6	TGCGCCAGCAGCCGTTCTGGGGCCAACGTCCTGACTTTC	CASSRSGANVLTF
many	TRBD1	TRBV27	TRBJ2-1	TGTGCCAGCAGTTCCCGGGACAGGGGCTTCAATGAGCAGTTCTTC	CASSSRDRGFNEQFF
many	TRBD1	TRBV5-1	TRBJ2-7	TGCGCCAGCAGCTTGGCCGGGGCCAGGGGGCTGAACGAGCAGTACTTC	CASSLAGARGLNEQYF
many	-	TRBV5-1	TRBJ2-3	TGCGCCAGCAGCTTGGAAGGCGGGACAGATACGCAGTATTTT	CASSLEGGTDTQYF
many	-	TRBV4-3	TRBJ1-2	TGCGCCAGCAGCCAAGACGCCGCCGGCCCCTATGGCTACACCTTC	CASSQDAAGPYGYTF
many	-	TRBV7-9	TRBJ1-1	TGTGCCAGCAGCCCCGCCTTAGGGATCGTGAACACTGAAGCTTTCTTT	CASSPALGIVNTEAFF
-	-	TRBV5-4	TRBJ1-2	TGTGCCAGCAGCTTGGAGGGGTCCTATGGCTACACCTTC	CASSLEGSYGYTF
many	-	TRBV28	TRBJ1-5	TGTGCCAGCACCTGGGGACGACAGCCCCAGCATTTT	CASTWGRQPQHF
many	TRBD1	TRBV7-8	TRBJ2-7	TGTGCCAGCAGCCGTGGACAGGGAGCCTACGAGCAGTACTTC	CASSRGQGAYEQYF
many	TRBD2	TRBV6-5	TRBJ2-7	TGTGCCAGCAGTTTGGGACTAGCGTTCGAGCAGTACTTC	CASSLGLAFEQYF
-	TRBD2	TRBV6-2/TRBV6-3	TRBJ2-3	TGTGCCAGCAGTTCCGGGACTAGCGGGAGTATGCAGTATTTT	CASSSGTSGSMQYF
many	-	TRBV2	TRBJ2-7	TGTGCCAGCAGTGCGAGTTATAGCTCCTACGAGCAGTACTTC	CASSASYSSYEQYF
many	TRBD2	TRBV20-1	TRBJ2-1	TGCAGTGCTCCGTCCAACCCCCTAGCGGGAGGCGGGAATGAGCAGTTCTTC	CSAPSNPLAGGGNEQFF
many	TRBD2	TRBV28	TRBJ2-7	TGTGCCAGCAGCTCGGGACTAGCGGGAGGTGGCGAGCAGTACTTC	CASSSGLAGGGEQYF
many	-	TRBV4-3	TRBJ1-1	TGCGCCAGCAGCCAAGGGGTGGGGATGGGGATAGGGACTGAAGCTTTCTTT	CASSQGVGMGIGTEAFF
many	-	TRBV12-3/TRBV12-4	TRBJ2-1	TGTGCCAGCAGTTTGGAGGGAAGGGAGCAGTTCTTC	CASSLEGREQFF
many	-	TRBV2	TRBJ2-6	TGTGCCAGCAGCGGACTCGGCTCTGGGGCCAACGTCCTGACTTTC	CASSGLGSGANVLTF
many	TRBD2	TRBV19	TRBJ2-3	TGTGCCAGCAAACCCCGGCCAGCGGGAGGGCCAAGCACAGATACGCAGTATTTT	CASKPRPAGGPSTDTQYF